The 15 T cell receptor beta chains below all came from one sample that was sequenced in a study of early stage breast cancer tumors. Some clones are missing from TCRdb's copy, which holds only in-frame ones; the method was immunoSEQ multiplex PCR. The sample has 30,000 to 35,000 clones, over 70% seen once. Sequenced sample: blood. Receptors were obtained from a middle-aged person with breast cancer.

The chain links TRBV5-1 to TRBJ2-3; 7 positions agree with TRBD2. This CDR3 is built from 16 residues. The ends lost 4 bases at V and 1 base at J; junction bases unmatched: 9. CDR1 SGHRS and CDR2 YFSETQ come from the germline V gene. CDR3 protein: CASSPRAGARTDTQYF. The CDR3 coding sequence is TGCGCCAGCAGCCCCCGGGCGGGAGCGCGCACAGATACGCAGTATTTT.

This rearrangement joins TRBV7-9 to TRBJ2-3; 10 bases align to TRBD2. The ends lost 5 bases at V and 4 bases at J; junction bases unmatched: 9. The CDR3 has 16 amino acids. Germline V gives CDR1 SEHNR, CDR2 FQNEAQ (reference sequence). Here the CDR3 DNA reads TGTGCCAGCAGCCCAGTAGCGGGAGGTAGCGCAGATACGCAGTATTTT. Translating it yields CASSPVAGGSADTQYF.

The gene calls are TRBV11-2 and TRBJ2-7; possibly TRBD1 or TRBD2 for D (5 bases each). This CDR3 contains 15 residues. Trimming removed 5 bases from V and 0 bases from J, with 14 bases in between. Per the germline V gene, CDR1 is SGHAT and CDR2 is FQNNGV. Written as DNA, the CDR3 is TGTGCCAGCAGCCCCACCAGGGAGAGCTCCTACGAGCAGTACTTC. It yields the protein CASSPTRESSYEQYF.

The chain employs TRBV18 and TRBJ2-5; tentatively, D is TRBD1 (5 bases). The germline V gene encodes CDR1 KGHSH and CDR2 LQKENI. The CDR3 has 16 residues. V gave up 6 bases and J gave up 3 bases, with 20 bases separating them. The DNA for the CDR3 is TGTGCCAGCTCCCAAAATCCAGGGTCGACAAAAGAGACCCAGTACTTC. It encodes CASSQNPGSTKETQYF.

This clone has a handful of counts. This chain links TRBV28 with TRBJ2-5, with TRBD2 as a possible D gene (6 bases). The germline gives CDR1 MDHEN, CDR2 SYDVKM. V was cut by 2 bases and J by 2 bases, with 15 bases left in between. The length of the CDR3 is 16 residues. CDR3 DNA: TGTGCCAGCAGTTTACCCCTGGGGCTAGCGCAAGAGACCCAGTACTTC. It encodes CASSLPLGLAQETQYF.

This clone was observed a few times. The chain joins TRBV7-9 to TRBJ2-1; 10 positions agree with TRBD2. CDR3 length: 15 residues. Germline loops: CDR1 SEHNR, CDR2 FQNEAQ (reference sequence). V gave up 3 bases and J gave up 7 bases; unmatched junction bases: 6. CDR3 sequence: CASSLGLAGVNEQFF. The DNA for the CDR3 is TGTGCCAGCAGCTTGGGGCTAGCGGGGGTAAATGAGCAGTTCTTC.

V is TRBV6-5 and J is TRBJ2-1; no definite D call. Germline V gives CDR1 MNHEY, CDR2 SVGAGI. This CDR3 has 16 amino acids. V gave up 4 bases and J gave up 5 bases, with 18 bases separating them. The CDR3 DNA sequence: TGTGCCAGCAGTTCCCCCTCGCGGAACAGCCACAATGAGCAGTTCTTC. Protein: CASSSPSRNSHNEQFF.

The CDR3: CASSRSPSVPDTQYF. For the CDR3, the DNA is TGTGCCAGCAGCCGCTCTCCTAGCGTCCCCGATACGCAGTATTTT. V gene TRBV7-2 combines with J gene TRBJ2-3; perhaps TRBD2 as D (6 bases). CDR1 and CDR2 (germline): SGHTA, FQGNSA. This CDR3 comprises 15 residues. Trimming took off 5 bases at V and 6 bases at J, with 18 bases between the two ends.

This clone was detected only once. The junction and the germline gene differ at one end; a read error may be behind it. This sequence joins TRBV6-1 and TRBJ2-2, with 10 bases identical to TRBD2. This CDR3 spans 15 amino acids. Germline CDR1 and CDR2: MNHNS and SASEGT. For the CDR3, the DNA is TGTGCCAGCAGGGAAGGACTAGCGGACACCGGGGAGCTGTTTTTT. This sequence encodes CASREGLADTGELFF.

This clone was detected once. The chain carries TRBV27 and TRBJ1-3; D gene unclear. Germline CDR1 is MNHEY and CDR2 is SMNVEV (reference sequence). V gave up 8 bases and J gave up 0 bases, with 11 bases separating them. The CDR3 runs 14 residues. CDR3 bases: TGTGCCAGCCGCGGCACCCACTCTGGAAACACCATATATTTT. Protein: CASRGTHSGNTIYF.

The chain is built from TRBV11-2 and TRBJ1-2; D gene unclear. The V and J ends lost 3 bases and 7 bases respectively, with 12 bases between them. The germline V gene encodes CDR1 SGHAT and CDR2 FQNNGV. The CDR3 sequence is 13 residues long. The CDR3 protein is CASSFLAAGGYTF. CDR3 nucleotide sequence: TGTGCCAGCAGCTTTTTGGCGGCTGGTGGCTACACCTTC. Variable domain in full (rest from reference TRBV11-2 and TRBJ1-2): EAGVAQSPRYKIIEKRQSVAFWCNPISGHATLYWYQQILGQGPKLLIQFQNNGVVDDSQLPKDRFSAERLKGVDSTLKIQPAKLEDSAVYLCASSFLAAGGYTFGSGTRLTVV.

This chain uses TRBV4-1 with TRBJ1-5; D call uncertain. Germline V gives CDR1 MGHRA, CDR2 YSYEKL. This CDR3 spans 16 amino acids. Trimming cost V 0 bases and J 6 bases, with 15 bases left between them. CDR3 nucleotide sequence: TGCGCCAGCAGCCAAGAGACCGGAACCAGCCTTCAGCCCCAGCATTTT. Its protein product is CASSQETGTSLQPQHF.

This clone was recorded once. This sequence joins TRBV7-3 and TRBJ2-6, with a tentative D call TRBD2 (6 bases). CDR3 length: 18 residues. With 4 bases removed from V and 0 bases from J, the gap between germline ends came to 16 bases. Germline CDR1 reads SGHTA; CDR2 reads FQGTGA. The CDR3 spells CASSSPGGWDSGANVLTF. CDR3 nucleotides: TGTGCCAGCAGCTCCCCCGGGGGATGGGACTCTGGGGCCAACGTCCTGACTTTC.

The chain recombines TRBV7-3 with TRBJ1-1; D is unclear. V dropped 1 base and J dropped 3 bases, with 6 bases sitting between them. The CDR3 runs 13 residues. Germline-derived CDR1 and CDR2 are SGHTA and FQGTGA. CDR3 sequence (DNA): TGTGCCAGCAGCTTAAATTCGGACACTGAAGCTTTCTTT. Translation: CASSLNSDTEAFF.

The rearrangement joins TRBV7-9 to TRBJ2-3; the match to TRBD2 covers 12 bases. Trimming took 2 bases from V and 4 from J; bases not matched to a gene: 7. The germline gives CDR1 SEHNR, CDR2 FQNEAQ (reference sequence). CDR3 length: 17 amino acids. CDR3 amino acids: CASSLYPLAGGADTQYF. The CDR3 nucleotides read TGTGCCAGCAGCTTATACCCACTAGCGGGAGGCGCAGATACGCAGTATTTT.